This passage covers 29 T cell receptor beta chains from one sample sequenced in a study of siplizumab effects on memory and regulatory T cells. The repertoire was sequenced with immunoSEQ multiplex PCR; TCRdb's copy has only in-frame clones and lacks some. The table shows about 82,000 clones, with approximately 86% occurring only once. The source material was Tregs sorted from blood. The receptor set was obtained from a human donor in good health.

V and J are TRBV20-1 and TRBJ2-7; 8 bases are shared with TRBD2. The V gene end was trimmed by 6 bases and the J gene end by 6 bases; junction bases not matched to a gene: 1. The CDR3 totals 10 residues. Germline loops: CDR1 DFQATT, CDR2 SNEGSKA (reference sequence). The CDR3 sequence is CSAGGVEQYF. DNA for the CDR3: TGCAGTGCCGGGGGGGTCGAGCAGTACTTC.

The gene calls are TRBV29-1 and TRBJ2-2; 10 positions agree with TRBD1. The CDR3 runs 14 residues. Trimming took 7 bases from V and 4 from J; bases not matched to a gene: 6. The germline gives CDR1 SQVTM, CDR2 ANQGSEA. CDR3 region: CSARGQGSTGELFF. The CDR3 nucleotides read TGCAGCGCCCGGGGACAGGGGAGCACCGGGGAGCTGTTTTTT.

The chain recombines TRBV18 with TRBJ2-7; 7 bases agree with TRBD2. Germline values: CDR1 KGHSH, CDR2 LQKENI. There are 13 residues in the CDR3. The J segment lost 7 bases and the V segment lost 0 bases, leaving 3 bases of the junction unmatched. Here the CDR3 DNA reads TGTGCCAGCTCACCACCGGGAGGGCGGGAGCAGTACTTC. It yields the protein CASSPPGGREQYF.

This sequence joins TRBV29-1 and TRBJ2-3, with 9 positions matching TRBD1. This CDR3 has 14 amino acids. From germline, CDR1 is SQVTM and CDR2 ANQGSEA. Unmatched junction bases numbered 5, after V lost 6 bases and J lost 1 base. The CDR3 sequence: CSVYRQGGTDTQYF. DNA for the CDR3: TGCAGCGTATACAGACAGGGGGGCACAGATACGCAGTATTTT.

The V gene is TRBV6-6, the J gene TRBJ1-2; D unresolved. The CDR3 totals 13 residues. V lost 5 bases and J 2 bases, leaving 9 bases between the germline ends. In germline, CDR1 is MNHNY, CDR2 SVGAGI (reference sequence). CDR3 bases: TGTGCCAGCAGTCTTGACGGAAACTATGGCTACACCTTC. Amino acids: CASSLDGNYGYTF.

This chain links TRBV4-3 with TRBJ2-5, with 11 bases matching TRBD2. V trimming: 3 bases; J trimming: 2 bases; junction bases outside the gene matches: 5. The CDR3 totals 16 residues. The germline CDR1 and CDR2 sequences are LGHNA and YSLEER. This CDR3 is CASSHTLAGVQETQYF. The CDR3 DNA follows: TGCGCCAGCAGCCACACACTAGCGGGGGTTCAAGAGACCCAGTACTTC.

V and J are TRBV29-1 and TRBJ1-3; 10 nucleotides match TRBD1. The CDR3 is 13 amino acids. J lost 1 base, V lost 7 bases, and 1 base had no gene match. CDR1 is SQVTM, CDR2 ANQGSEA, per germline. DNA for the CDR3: TGCAGCGCGGGACAGGGGTCTGGAAACACCATATATTTT. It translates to CSAGQGSGNTIYF.

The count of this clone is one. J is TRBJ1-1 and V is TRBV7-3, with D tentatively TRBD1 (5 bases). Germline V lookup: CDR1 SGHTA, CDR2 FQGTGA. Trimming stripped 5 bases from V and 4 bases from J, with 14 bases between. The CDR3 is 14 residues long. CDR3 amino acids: CASSPAGTSTEAFF. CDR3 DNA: TGTGCCAGCAGCCCGGCAGGGACGAGCACTGAAGCTTTCTTT. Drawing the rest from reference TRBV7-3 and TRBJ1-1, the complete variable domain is GAGVSQTPSNKVTEKGKYVELRCDPISGHTALYWYRQSLGQGPEFLIYFQGTGAADDSGLPNDRFFAVRPEGSVSTLKIQRTERGDSAVYLCASSPAGTSTEAFFGQGTRLTVV.

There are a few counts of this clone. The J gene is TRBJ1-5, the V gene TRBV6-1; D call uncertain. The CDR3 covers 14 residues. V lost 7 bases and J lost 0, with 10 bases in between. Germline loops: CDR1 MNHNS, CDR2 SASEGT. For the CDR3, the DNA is TGTGCCAGCATCCTCAAAGATAGCAATCAGCCCCAGCATTTT. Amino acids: CASILKDSNQPQHF.

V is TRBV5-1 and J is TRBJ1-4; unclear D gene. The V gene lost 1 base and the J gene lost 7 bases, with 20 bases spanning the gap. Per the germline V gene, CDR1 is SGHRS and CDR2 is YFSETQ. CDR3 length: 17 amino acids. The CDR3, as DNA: TGCGCCAGCAGCTTGTTGATTGGAGGTGTAGGAGGTGAAAAACTGTTTTTT. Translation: CASSLLIGGVGGEKLFF. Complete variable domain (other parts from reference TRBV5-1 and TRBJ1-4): KAGVTQTPRYLIKTRGQQVTLSCSPISGHRSVSWYQQTPGQGLQFLFEYFSETQRNKGNFPGRFSGRQFSNSRSEMNVSTLELGDSALYLCASSLLIGGVGGEKLFFGSGTQLSVL.

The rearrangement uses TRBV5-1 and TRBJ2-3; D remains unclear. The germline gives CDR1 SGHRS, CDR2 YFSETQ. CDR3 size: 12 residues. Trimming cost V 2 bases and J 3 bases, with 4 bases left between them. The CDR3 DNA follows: TGCGCCAGCAGCTTCAAAACAGATACGCAGTATTTT. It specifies CASSFKTDTQYF.

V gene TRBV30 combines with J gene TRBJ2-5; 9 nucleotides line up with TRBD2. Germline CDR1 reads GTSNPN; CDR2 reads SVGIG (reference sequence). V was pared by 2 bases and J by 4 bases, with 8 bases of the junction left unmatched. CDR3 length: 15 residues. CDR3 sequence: CAWSIWYSGGETQYF. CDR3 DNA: TGTGCCTGGAGTATTTGGTATAGCGGGGGAGAGACCCAGTACTTC.

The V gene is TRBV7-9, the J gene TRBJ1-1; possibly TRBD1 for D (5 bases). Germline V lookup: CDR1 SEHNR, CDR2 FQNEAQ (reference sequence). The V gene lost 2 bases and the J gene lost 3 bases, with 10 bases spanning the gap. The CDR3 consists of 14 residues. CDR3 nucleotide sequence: TGTGCCAGCAGCTTAAGGGGAAGGGACACTGAAGCTTTCTTT. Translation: CASSLRGRDTEAFF.

The CDR3, as DNA: TGCGCCAGCAGCCAAGGGGGACCCCGGAGACTCACAGATACGCAGTATTTT. Translated, it gives CASSQGGPRRLTDTQYF. The chain joins TRBV4-3 to TRBJ2-3, with D possibly called TRBD1 or TRBD2 (5 bases each). Germline CDR1 reads LGHNA; CDR2 reads YSLEER. The V and J ends lost 1 base and 2 bases respectively, with 16 bases between them. The CDR3 contains 17 residues.

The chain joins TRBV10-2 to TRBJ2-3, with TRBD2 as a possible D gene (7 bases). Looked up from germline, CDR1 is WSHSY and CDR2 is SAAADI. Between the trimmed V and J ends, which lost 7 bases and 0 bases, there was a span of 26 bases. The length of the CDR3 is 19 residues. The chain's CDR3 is CASKEGRGGGTLSTDTQYF. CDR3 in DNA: TGCGCCAGCAAAGAAGGTCGCGGGGGCGGAACCCTTAGCACAGATACGCAGTATTTT.

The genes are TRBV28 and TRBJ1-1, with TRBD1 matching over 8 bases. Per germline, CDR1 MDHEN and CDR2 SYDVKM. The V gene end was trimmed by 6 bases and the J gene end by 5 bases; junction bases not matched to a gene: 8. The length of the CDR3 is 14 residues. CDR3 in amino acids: CASSYQGARTEAFF. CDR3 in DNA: TGTGCCAGCAGCTACCAGGGGGCAAGGACTGAAGCTTTCTTT.

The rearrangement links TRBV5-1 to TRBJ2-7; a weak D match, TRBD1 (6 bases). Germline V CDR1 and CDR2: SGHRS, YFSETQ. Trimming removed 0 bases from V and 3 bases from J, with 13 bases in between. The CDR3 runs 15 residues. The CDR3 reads CASSLDRVVDYEQYF. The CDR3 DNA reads TGCGCCAGCAGCTTGGACAGGGTAGTGGACTACGAGCAGTACTTC.

The CDR3 coding sequence is TGTGCCAGCAGCTTAGGGGTGACTAGCGGGGGCACAGATACGCAGTATTTT. It encodes CASSLGVTSGGTDTQYF. The chain uses TRBV7-9 and TRBJ2-3, with 11 bases that match TRBD2. Unmatched junction bases numbered 4, after V lost 1 base and J lost 1 base. This CDR3 is built from 17 residues. The germline gives CDR1 SEHNR, CDR2 FQNEAQ (reference sequence).

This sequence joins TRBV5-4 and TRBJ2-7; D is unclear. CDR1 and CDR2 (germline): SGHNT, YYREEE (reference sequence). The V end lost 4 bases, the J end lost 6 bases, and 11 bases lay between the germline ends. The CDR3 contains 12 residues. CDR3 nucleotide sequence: TGTGCCAGCAGCCCTAGGGTCGGCGAGCAGTACTTC. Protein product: CASSPRVGEQYF. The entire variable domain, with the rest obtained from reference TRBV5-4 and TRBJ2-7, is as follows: ETGVTQSPTHLIKTRGQQVTLRCSSQSGHNTVSWYQQALGQGPQFIFQYYREEENGRGNFPPRFSGLQFPNYSSELNVNALELDDSALYLCASSPRVGEQYFGPGTRLTVT.

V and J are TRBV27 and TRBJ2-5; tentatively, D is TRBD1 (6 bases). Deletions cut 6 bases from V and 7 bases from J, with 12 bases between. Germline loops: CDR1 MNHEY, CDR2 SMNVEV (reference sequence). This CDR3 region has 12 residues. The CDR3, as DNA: TGTGCCAGCAGCTACAGGGAAGGGACCCAGTACTTC. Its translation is CASSYREGTQYF.

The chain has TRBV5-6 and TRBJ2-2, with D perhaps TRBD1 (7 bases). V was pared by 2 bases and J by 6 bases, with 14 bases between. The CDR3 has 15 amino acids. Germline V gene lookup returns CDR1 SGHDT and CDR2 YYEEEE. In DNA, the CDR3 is TGTGCCAGCAGCTTTAATGACAGGGAGGCCGGGGAGCTGTTTTTT. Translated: CASSFNDREAGELFF.

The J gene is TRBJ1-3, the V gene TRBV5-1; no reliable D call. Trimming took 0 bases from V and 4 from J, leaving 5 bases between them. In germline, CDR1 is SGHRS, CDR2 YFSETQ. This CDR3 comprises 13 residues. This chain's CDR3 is CASSLDRGNTIYF. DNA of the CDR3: TGCGCCAGCAGCTTGGACCGAGGAAACACCATATATTTT. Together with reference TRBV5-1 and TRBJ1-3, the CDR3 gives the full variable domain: KAGVTQTPRYLIKTRGQQVTLSCSPISGHRSVSWYQQTPGQGLQFLFEYFSETQRNKGNFPGRFSGRQFSNSRSEMNVSTLELGDSALYLCASSLDRGNTIYFGEGSWLTVV.

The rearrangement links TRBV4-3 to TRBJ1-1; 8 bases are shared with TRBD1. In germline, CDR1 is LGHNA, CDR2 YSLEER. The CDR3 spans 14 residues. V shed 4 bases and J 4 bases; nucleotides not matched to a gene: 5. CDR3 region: CASSRIQGGTEAFF. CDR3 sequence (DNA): TGCGCCAGCAGCCGAATACAGGGGGGCACTGAAGCTTTCTTT.

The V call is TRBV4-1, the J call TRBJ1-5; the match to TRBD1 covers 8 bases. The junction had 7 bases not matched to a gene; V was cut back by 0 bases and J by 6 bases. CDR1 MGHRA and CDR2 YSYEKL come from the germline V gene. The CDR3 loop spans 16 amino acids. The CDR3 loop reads CASSQDRGQGGQPQHF. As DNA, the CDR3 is TGCGCCAGCAGCCAAGACCGAGGACAGGGTGGTCAGCCCCAGCATTTT.

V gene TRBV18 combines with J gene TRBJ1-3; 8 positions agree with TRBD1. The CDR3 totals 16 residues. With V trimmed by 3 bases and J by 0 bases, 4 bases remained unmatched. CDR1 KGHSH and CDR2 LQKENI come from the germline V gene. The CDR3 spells CASSPSGGPSGNTIYF. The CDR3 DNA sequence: TGTGCCAGCTCACCCTCAGGGGGCCCCTCTGGAAACACCATATATTTT.

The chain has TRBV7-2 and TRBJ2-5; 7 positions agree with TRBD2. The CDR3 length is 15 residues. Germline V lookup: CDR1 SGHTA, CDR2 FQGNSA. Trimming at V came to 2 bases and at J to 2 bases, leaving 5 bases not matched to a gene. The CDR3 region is CASSLRWGGQETQYF. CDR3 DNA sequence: TGTGCCAGCAGCTTAAGGTGGGGGGGTCAAGAGACCCAGTACTTC.

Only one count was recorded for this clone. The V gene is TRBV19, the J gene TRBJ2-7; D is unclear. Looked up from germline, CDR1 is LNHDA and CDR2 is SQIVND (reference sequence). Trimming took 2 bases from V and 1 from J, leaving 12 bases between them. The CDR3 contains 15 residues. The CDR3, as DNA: TGTGCCAGTAGTATAAATAGTGACCCATCCTACGAGCAGTACTTC. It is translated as CASSINSDPSYEQYF. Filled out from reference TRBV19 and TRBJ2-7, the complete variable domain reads DGGITQSPKYLFRKEGQNVTLSCEQNLNHDAMYWYRQDPGQGLRLIYYSQIVNDFQKGDIAEGYSVSREKKESFPLTVTSAQKNPTAFYLCASSINSDPSYEQYFGPGTRLTVT.

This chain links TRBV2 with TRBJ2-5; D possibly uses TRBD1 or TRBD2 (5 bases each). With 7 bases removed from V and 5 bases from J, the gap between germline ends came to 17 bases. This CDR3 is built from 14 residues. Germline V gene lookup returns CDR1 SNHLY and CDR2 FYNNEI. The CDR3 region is CASTRGVLEETQYF. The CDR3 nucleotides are TGTGCCAGCACCCGAGGGGTTTTGGAGGAGACCCAGTACTTC.

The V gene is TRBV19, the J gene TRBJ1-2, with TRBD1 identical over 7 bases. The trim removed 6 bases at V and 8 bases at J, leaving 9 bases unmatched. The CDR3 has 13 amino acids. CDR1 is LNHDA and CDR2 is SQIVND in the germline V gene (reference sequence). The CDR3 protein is CASRLRGTSGYTF. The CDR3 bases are TGTGCCAGTAGACTCAGGGGGACTAGCGGCTACACCTTC.